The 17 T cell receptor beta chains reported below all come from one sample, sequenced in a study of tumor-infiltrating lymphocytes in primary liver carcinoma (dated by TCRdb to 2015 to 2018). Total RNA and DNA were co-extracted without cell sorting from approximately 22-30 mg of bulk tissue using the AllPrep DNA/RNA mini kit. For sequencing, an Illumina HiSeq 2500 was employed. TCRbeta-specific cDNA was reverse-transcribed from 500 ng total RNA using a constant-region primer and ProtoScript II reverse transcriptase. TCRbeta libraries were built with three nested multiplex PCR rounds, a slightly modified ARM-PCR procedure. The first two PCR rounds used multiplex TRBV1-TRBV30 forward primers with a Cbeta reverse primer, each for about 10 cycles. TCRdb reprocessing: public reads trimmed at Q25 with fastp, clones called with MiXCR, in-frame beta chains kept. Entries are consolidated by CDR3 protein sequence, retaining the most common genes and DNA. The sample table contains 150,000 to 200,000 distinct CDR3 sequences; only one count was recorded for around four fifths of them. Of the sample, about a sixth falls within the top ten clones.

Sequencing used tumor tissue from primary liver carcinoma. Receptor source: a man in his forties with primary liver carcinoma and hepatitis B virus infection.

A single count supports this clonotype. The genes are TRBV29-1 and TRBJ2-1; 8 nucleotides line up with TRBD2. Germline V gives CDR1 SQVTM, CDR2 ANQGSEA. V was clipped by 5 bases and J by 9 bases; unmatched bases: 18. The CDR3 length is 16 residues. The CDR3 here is CSVRTSRRGFMSEQFF. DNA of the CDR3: TGCAGCGTTAGGACTAGCAGGAGAGGATTTATGAGTGAGCAGTTCTTC.

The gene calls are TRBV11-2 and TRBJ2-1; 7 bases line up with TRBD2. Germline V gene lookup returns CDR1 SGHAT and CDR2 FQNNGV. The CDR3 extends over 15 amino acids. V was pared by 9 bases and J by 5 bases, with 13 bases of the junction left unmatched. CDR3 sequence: CASGFSGPLDNEQFF. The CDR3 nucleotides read TGTGCCAGTGGCTTTAGCGGGCCACTTGACAATGAGCAGTTCTTC. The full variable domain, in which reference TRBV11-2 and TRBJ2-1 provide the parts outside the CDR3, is EAGVAQSPRYKIIEKRQSVAFWCNPISGHATLYWYQQILGQGPKLLIQFQNNGVVDDSQLPKDRFSAERLKGVDSTLKIQPAKLEDSAVYLCASGFSGPLDNEQFFGPGTRLTVL.

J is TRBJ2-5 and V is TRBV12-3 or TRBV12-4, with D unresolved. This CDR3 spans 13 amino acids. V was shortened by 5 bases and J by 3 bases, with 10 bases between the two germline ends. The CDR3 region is CASSVGDEETQYF. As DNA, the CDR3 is TGTGCCAGCAGTGTAGGCGACGAAGAGACCCAGTACTTC.

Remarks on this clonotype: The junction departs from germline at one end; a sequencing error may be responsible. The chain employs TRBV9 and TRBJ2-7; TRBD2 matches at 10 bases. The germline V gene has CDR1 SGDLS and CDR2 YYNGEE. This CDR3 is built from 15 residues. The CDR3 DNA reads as TGTGACAGCAGCGCCTCCGGGACTAGCGAGTACGAGCAGTACTTC. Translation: CDSSASGTSEYEQYF.

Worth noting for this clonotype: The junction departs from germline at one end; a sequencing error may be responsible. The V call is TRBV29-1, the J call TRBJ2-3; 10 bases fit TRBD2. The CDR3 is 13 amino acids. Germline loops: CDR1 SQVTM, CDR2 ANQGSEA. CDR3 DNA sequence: TGCAGCGCCCAGCGGGGGGGCGCAGATACGCAGTACTTT. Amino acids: CSAQRGGADTQYF.

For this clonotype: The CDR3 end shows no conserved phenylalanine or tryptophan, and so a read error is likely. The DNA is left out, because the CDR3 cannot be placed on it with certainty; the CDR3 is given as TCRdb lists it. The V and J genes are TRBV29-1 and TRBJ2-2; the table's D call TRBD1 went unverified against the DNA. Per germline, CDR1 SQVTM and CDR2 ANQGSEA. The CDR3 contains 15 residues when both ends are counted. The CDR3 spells CSVAGSVGRTGELYS.

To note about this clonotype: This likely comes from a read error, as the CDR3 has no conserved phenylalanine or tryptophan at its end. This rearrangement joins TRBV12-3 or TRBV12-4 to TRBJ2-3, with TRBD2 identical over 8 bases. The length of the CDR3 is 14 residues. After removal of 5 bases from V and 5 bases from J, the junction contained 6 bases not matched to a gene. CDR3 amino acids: CASSPSGSRDTQYY. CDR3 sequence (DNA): TGTGCCAGCAGTCCTAGCGGGTCTAGAGATACGCAGTATTAT.

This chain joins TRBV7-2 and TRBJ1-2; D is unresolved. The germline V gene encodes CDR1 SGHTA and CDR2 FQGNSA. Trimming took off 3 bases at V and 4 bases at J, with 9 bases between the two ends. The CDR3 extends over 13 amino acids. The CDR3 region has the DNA TGTGCCAGCAGCTTTCCGACGGGCTATGGCTACACCTTC. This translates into CASSFPTGYGYTF.

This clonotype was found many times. In DNA, the CDR3 is TGTGCCAGCAGCCCCTACTTAGGACTAGCGTCGAACACCGGGGAGCTGTTTTTT. Its translation: CASSPYLGLASNTGELFF. The V and J genes are TRBV14 and TRBJ2-2; TRBD2 matches at 9 bases. Germline V gene lookup returns CDR1 SGHDN and CDR2 FVKESK. CDR3 length: 18 amino acids. V was clipped by 4 bases and J by 0 bases; unmatched bases: 9.

The chain's CDR3 is CASSRQLKTKAFF. The CDR3, as DNA: TGTGCCAGCAGTCGACAGTTGAAGACTAAAGCTTTCTTT. The chain is built from TRBV12-3 or TRBV12-4 and TRBJ1-1; D is perhaps TRBD1 (5 bases). V lost 5 bases to trimming and J lost 9 bases, with 16 bases between them. CDR3 length: 13 amino acids.

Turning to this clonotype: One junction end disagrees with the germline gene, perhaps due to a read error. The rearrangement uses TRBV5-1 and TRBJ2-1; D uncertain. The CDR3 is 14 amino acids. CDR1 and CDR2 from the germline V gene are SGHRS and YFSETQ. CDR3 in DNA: TGCGCCAGCAGCTTGGGACTCCAACCCAATGAGCATTTCTTC. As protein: CASSLGLQPNEHFF.

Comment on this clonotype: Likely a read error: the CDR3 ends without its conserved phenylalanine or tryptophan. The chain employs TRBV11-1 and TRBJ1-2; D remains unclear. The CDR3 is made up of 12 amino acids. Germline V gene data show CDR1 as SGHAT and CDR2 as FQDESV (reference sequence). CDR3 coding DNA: TGTGCCAGTAGCTTAGGGCCGAGCGACTACACCTAC. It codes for CASSLGPSDYTY.

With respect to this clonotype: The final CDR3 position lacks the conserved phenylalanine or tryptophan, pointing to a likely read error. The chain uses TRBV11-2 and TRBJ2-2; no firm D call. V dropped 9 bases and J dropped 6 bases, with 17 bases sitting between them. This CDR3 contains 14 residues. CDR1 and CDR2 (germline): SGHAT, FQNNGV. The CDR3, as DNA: TGTGCCAGTAGCACAGACTCGGACGCCGGGGAGCTGTTTATT. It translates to CASSTDSDAGELFI.

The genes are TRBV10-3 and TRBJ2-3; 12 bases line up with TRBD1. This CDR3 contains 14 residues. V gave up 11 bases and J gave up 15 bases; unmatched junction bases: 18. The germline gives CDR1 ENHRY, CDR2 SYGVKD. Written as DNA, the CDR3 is TGTGCCGTAACCGGGACAGGGGGCACAGATATGGACTATTTT. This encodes CAVTGTGGTDMDYF.

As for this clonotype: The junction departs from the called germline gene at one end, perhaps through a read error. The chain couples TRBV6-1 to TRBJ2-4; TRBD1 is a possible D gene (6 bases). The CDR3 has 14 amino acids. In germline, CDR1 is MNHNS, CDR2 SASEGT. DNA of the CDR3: TGTACCAGCGACAGGTGGTCATCCCAAAGCATTCAGTACTTC. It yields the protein CTSDRWSSQSIQYF.

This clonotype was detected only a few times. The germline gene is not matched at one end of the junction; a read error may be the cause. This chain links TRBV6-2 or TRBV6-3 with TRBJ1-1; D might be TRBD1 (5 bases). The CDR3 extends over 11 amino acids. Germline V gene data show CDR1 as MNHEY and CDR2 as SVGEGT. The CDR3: CASNGGAEAFF. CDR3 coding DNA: TGTGCTAGCAATGGGGGAGCAGAAGCTTTCTTT.

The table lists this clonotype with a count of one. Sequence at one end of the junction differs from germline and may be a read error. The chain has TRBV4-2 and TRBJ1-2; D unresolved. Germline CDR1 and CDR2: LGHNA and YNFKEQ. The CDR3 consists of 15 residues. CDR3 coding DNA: TGTACCAGCAGCCAAAATCGTCAAGGGAACTATGGCTACACCTTC. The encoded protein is CTSSQNRQGNYGYTF.